This T cell receptor (beta chain) was retrieved from a study of blood T cell repertoires in COVID-19. V was shortened by 1 base and J by 1 base, with 11 bases between the two germline ends. CDR3 length: 15 residues. CDR1 is GTSNPN, CDR2 SVGIG, per germline (reference sequence). TCRdb's copy holds only in-frame clones and misses some; the assay was immunoSEQ multiplex PCR. The data show 320,000 or so clones, with 85% seen just once and approximately 1.9% held by the top ten. This chain joins TRBV30 and TRBJ2-1; possibly TRBD2 for D (6 bases). The sequenced material came from PBMCs or T cells enriched from blood (not recorded which). The sequence derives from a woman in her twenties or thirties who had been exposed to COVID-19. CDR3 sequence reads: CAWSEEGRSYNEQFF. The CDR3 DNA reads as TGTGCCTGGAGTGAGGAGGGTCGGTCCTACAATGAGCAGTTCTTC.